The rows below give T cell receptor beta chains drawn from one sample of a study of T cells in Graves' hyperthyroidism and ophthalmopathy. TCRdb re-derived calls from the multiplex PCR reads in MiXCR, one entry per CDR3 protein. The data show roughly 100,000 distinct CDR3 sequences, about half seen once. The sequenced sample was blood. The receptor source for this set is a middle-aged woman with Graves' hyperthyroidism. Both conserved end residues are part of each CDR3. The D gene is left open where the match is weak. Not all rows give a size; the values are once, few, many and, for expanded clones, a class.

J	V	D	size	CDR3	DNA
TRBJ1-2	TRBV5-1	.	many	CASSLEMGAYYGYTF	TGCGCCAGCAGCTTGGAGATGGGGGCCTACTATGGCTACACCTTC
TRBJ2-5	TRBV24-1	TRBD1	.	CATSESGTVKETQYF	TGTGCCACCAGTGAATCCGGGACAGTAAAAGAGACCCAGTACTTC
TRBJ1-4	TRBV20-1	.	.	CSALDPATTEKLFF	TGCAGTGCCCTGGACCCTGCCACTACTGAAAAACTGTTTTTT
TRBJ1-1	TRBV3-1	.	many	CASGDGAGVGAFF	TGTGCCAGCGGAGACGGGGCCGGGGTTGGAGCTTTCTTT
TRBJ1-1	TRBV29-1	.	.	CSSVGNTGAFF	TGCAGCTCCGTAGGGAACACTGGAGCTTTCTTT
TRBJ1-1	TRBV10-3	TRBD1	.	CAISPGGDRATEAFF	TGTGCCATCAGTCCTGGCGGGGACAGGGCCACTGAAGCTTTCTTT
TRBJ2-2	TRBV7-2	.	few	CASSRGTNTGELFF	TGTGCCAGCAGCCGCGGGACGAACACCGGGGAGCTGTTTTTT
TRBJ2-7	TRBV29-1	.	many	CSVVGEPYEQYF	TGCAGCGTTGTGGGGGAGCCCTACGAGCAGTACTTC
TRBJ1-5	TRBV13	.	many	CASRLTGPGNQPQHF	TGTGCCAGCAGGCTCACAGGCCCTGGCAATCAGCCCCAGCATTTT
TRBJ2-7	TRBV14	TRBD1	many	CASSPQGGSYEQYF	TGTGCCAGCAGCCCACAGGGGGGATCCTACGAGCAGTACTTC
TRBJ2-5	TRBV20-1	TRBD2	few	CSARDLSRGEPQYF	TGCAGTGCTAGAGATCTTAGTCGGGGGGAGCCCCAGTACTTC
TRBJ2-7	TRBV7-2	TRBD2	.	CASSWSGVTSGRGYEQYF	TGTGCCAGCAGCTGGTCCGGGGTGACTAGCGGGAGAGGCTACGAGCAGTACTTC
TRBJ1-1	TRBV13	TRBD1	.	CASSATGGNTEAFF	TGTGCCAGCAGCGCTACAGGGGGGAACACTGAAGCTTTCTTT
TRBJ1-1	TRBV13	.	.	CASSFGGKTNTEAFF	TGTGCCAGCAGCTTCGGTGGGAAAACGAACACTGAAGCTTTCTTT
TRBJ2-7	TRBV5-6	.	.	CASSLGPTVNEQYF	TGTGCCAGCAGCTTGGGACCCACCGTCAACGAGCAGTACTTC
TRBJ2-2	TRBV7-2	.	.	CASKCTVNTGELFF	TGTGCCAGCAAATGCACGGTGAACACCGGGGAGCTGTTTTTT
TRBJ1-2	TRBV20-1	TRBD1	many	CSARGYRDRGGYTF	TGCAGTGCTAGAGGATATAGGGACAGGGGGGGCTACACCTTC
TRBJ1-1	TRBV7-9	.	.	CASSRTTWSNTEAFF	TGTGCCAGCAGCCGTACCACTTGGTCGAACACTGAAGCTTTCTTT
TRBJ1-5	TRBV20-1	TRBD1	many	CSARGQALRNQPQHF	TGCAGTGCTAGGGGACAGGCGTTAAGGAATCAGCCCCAGCATTTT
TRBJ1-6	TRBV5-1	.	.	CASSLEVNSPLHF	TGCGCCAGCAGCTTGGAGGTTAATTCACCCCTCCACTTT
TRBJ2-7	TRBV7-2	TRBD2	many	CASSFGTSGNYEQYF	TGTGCCAGCAGCTTCGGGACTAGCGGGAACTACGAGCAGTACTTC
TRBJ2-7	TRBV10-3	.	.	CAISEARGTSYEQYF	TGTGCCATCAGTGAGGCGCGGGGCACGTCCTACGAGCAGTACTTC
TRBJ2-5	TRBV13	TRBD2	.	CASSLGGPSGRGETQYF	TGTGCCAGCAGCTTGGGTGGACCTAGCGGGAGAGGGGAGACCCAGTACTTC
TRBJ2-3	TRBV7-9	.	.	CASGGMRADTQYF	TGTGCCAGCGGCGGGATGAGAGCAGATACGCAGTATTTT
TRBJ2-3	TRBV20-1	.	.	CSASSGGSTSSTDTQYF	TGCAGTGCTAGCTCTGGTGGGAGTACCTCTAGCACAGATACGCAGTATTTT
TRBJ2-5	TRBV29-1	.	.	CSVVGPQETQYF	TGCAGCGTTGTAGGTCCCCAAGAGACCCAGTACTTC
TRBJ1-1	TRBV7-2	.	many	CASSLGWTEAFF	TGTGCCAGCAGCTTGGGGTGGACTGAAGCTTTCTTT
TRBJ1-1	TRBV18	.	.	CASSARETEAFF	TGTGCCAGCTCGGCGAGGGAAACTGAAGCTTTCTTT
TRBJ1-3	TRBV29-1	TRBD1	.	CSSIGQGATGLNTIYF	TGCAGCTCCATCGGACAGGGGGCGACTGGCTTAAACACCATATATTTT
TRBJ1-2	TRBV20-1	.	medium-sized	CSAQDGSNYGYTF	TGCAGTGCACAGGACGGTTCCAACTATGGCTACACCTTC
TRBJ2-7	TRBV7-2	TRBD2	.	CASSFVAGARKQYF	TGTGCCAGCAGCTTCGTAGCGGGAGCCAGGAAGCAGTACTTC